This T cell receptor beta chain was identified in a study of Graves' ophthalmopathy and Graves' hyperthyroidism. RNA transcripts were the source from which TCR beta CDR3 regions were amplified. In the first round, RT-PCR was carried out with HTBI primers, and a multiplex PCR formed the second round. TCRdb analysed the multiplex PCR reads with MiXCR anew, one entry per CDR3 protein. The sample lists a few hundred thousand distinct CDR3 sequences, approximately 37% occurring once. Trimming left V 4 bases short and J 2 bases short, with 5 bases between. CDR1 and CDR2 (germline): SQVTM, ANQGSEA. This CDR3 spans 11 amino acids. This clonotype has a count of ten or more.

The sequenced sample consisted of peripheral blood or thyroid tissue (not recorded which). The V and J genes are TRBV29-1 and TRBJ2-5; D not resolved. This TCR came from an adult man with Graves' hyperthyroidism. The CDR3: CSVGAQETQYF. CDR3 DNA: TGCAGCGTTGGGGCGCAAGAGACCCAGTACTTC.